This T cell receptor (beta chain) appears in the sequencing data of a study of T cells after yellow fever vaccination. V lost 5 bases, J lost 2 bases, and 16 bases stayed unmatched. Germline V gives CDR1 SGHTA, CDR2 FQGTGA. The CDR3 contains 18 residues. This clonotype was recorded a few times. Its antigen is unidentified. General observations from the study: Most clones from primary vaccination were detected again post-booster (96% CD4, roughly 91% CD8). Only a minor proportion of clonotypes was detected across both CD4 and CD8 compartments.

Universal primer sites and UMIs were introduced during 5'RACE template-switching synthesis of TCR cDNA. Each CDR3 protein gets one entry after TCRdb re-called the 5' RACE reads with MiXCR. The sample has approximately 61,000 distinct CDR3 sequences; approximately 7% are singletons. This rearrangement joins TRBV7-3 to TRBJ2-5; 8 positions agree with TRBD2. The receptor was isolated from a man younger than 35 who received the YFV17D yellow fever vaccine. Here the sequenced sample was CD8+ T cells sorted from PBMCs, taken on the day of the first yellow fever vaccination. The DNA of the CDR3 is TGTGCCAGCAGCACTCTCGGGAGGGGGGGCGCGGGGCAAGAGACCCAGTACTTC. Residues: CASSTLGRGGAGQETQYF.